This TCR beta chain was sequenced for a study of T cell responses to AZD1222 COVID-19 vaccine (dated by TCRdb to the early 2020s). Turning to the overall study: AZD1222 recipients given second doses at about 4 weeks or at about 12 weeks were pooled, since spike-specific TCR depth and breadth were not found to differ between the two schedules. Trial participants were enrolled into age subgroups of 18-55, 56-69 and 70-plus years, which contained about 160, 30 and 59 TCR-sequenced participants, respectively. A total of about 240 trial participants underwent TCR sequencing, of whom some 210 received two doses of AZD1222 and about 25 received two doses of the MenACWY control vaccine.

On this clone itself: The target of this receptor is not known. Sequence at one end of the junction differs from germline and may be a read error.

The paper as a whole reports these results and caveats: Conclusions about previously exposed vaccinees are limited because only five to seven AZD1222 recipients were SARS-CoV-2 seropositive at baseline. Participants were mostly white British and included more females than males, and it was suggested by the authors that clonal diversity may have been underestimated. Reportedly, almost half of the unique spike-specific TCRs recognized epitopes lying outside the regions that are mutated in the B.1.351 and B.1.1.7 variants. Because no day 14 peak-response samples were available, the repertoires could be characterized only after the peak T cell response. After two AZD1222 doses, both the breadth and the depth of spike-specific TCRs were significantly higher than at day 0 and than in MenACWY recipients. The 56-69-year group was small, and its depth increase did not reach significance, likely because of low power. CD4 TCRs associated with the vaccine covered the entire spike protein, and the dominant responses were in regions 160-218 and 743-854.

The CDR3 regions of human TCRbeta chains were analyzed by immunosequencing. The source study handled its data this way. TCRs in the repertoires were compared against a reference library of SARS-CoV-2-specific TCRs that had been generated with the MIRA antigen-specificity platform. Breadth meant the fraction of unique TCRs that were SARS-CoV-2-associated, whereas depth meant the fraction of total T cells that were SARS-CoV-2-associated. Using the MIRA data, each spike-specific TCR was mapped to the spike region that the TCR reacts to and placed in a CD4 or CD8 class. Log10-transformed breadth and depth values were compared by one-way ANOVA with Sidak's multiple comparisons tests. TCRdb mirrors the immuneACCESS table, restricted to in-frame sequences. Some clones are absent from its copies; in checked studies, under half trace to an unresolved V gene, and the reason for the others is unknown. Clone size and V and J calls were adopted from that table, with D and trimming inferred from the DNA. The sample contains some 130,000 clones, about 80% of them found a single time. Of the sample, roughly 4.3% falls within the top ten clones.

The time point label, read with the paper, signifies: baseline before first vaccination. Vaccinee samples were obtained from the UK trials COV001 and COV002, which included a single-blind randomized controlled phase 2/3 trial of AZD1222 (ChAdOx1 nCoV-19) in healthy adults. Trial participant PBMC samples were collected at day 0 and day 28 after the second dose for TCRbeta chain sequencing. Sequenced material: peripheral blood, taken on day 0 of AZD1222 vaccination. The TCR was taken from an adult in good health.

The encoded CDR3 is CASSLSSSGDGRF. The DNA sequence is given as TGTGCCAGCAGTTTATCCTCCTCCGGGGACGGCCGCTTC. The rearranged segments are TRBV12-3 or TRBV12-4 and TRBJ1-2; the D region possibly corresponds to TRBD1 (5 bases align). The CDR3 has 13 amino acids, counting the end cysteine and phenylalanine. The entry retains the CDR3 DNA only, 39 bases that are in frame from base 1.